This entry concerns a single T cell receptor (beta chain). What it binds is not known. The sample is drawn from a study of OX40 agonist ivuxolimab in advanced cancers. Study at large: The patients received agonistic anti-OX40 (CD134) antibody ivuxolimab. Patients were treated with intravenous ivuxolimab, dosed at 0.01 to 10 mg/kg and infused every 2 weeks.

Method: immunoSEQ multiplex PCR; TCRdb's copy keeps in-frame clones and lacks some. The table records roughly 60,000 clones, approximately 87% of them present only once. Study results and limitations: CD4+ T cells averaged fewer expanded clones than CD8+ T cells. At doses 0.1 to 3.0 mg/kg, CD4+ and CD8+ clones expanded.

This CDR3 has 15 amino acids. The V end lost 2 bases, the J end lost 2 bases, and 13 bases lay between the germline ends. Germline V gene lookup returns CDR1 SGHAT and CDR2 FQNNGV. The V gene is TRBV11-2, the J gene TRBJ2-7, with D possibly matching TRBD1 (6 bases). The material was CD4+ or CD8+ T cells sorted from blood, obtained in a trial of the OX40 agonist ivuxolimab. The clonotype was recovered from an adult with an advanced solid tumor such as melanoma, head and neck, liver or kidney cancer. DNA for the CDR3: TGTGCCAGCAGCTTAAATTCACAGGGTGCCTACGAGCAGTACTTC. Encoded protein: CASSLNSQGAYEQYF.